This T cell receptor (beta chain) was retrieved from a study of CD8 T cells in ankylosing spondylitis. Regarding the study as a whole: CD8+ by phenotype, disease-linked clones were relatively rare in peripheral blood. In ankylosing spondylitis blood, a motif of seven or eight highly homologous TCR beta variants appeared characteristic. Clones linked to disease were reported to show significant enrichment in matched ankylosing spondylitis synovial fluid.

For TCR beta, libraries came from quantitative 5'-RACE with molecular barcodes. TCRdb processed the 5' RACE reads anew with MiXCR; each CDR3 protein has one entry. The sample consists of more than 35,000 distinct CDR3 sequences, about 5.5% of them appearing once. V was clipped by 4 bases and J by 2 bases, with 12 bases between them. The germline CDR1 and CDR2 sequences are SGHRS and YFSETQ. The CDR3 is 14 amino acids. This clonotype was counted ten times or more. Its antigen is undetermined. The V gene is TRBV5-1, the J gene TRBJ1-1, with a weak D call TRBD1 (5 bases). Sequencing was done on a sample of blood, either unsorted or a sorted T cell fraction (not recorded which). The TCR was taken from a male donor with ankylosing spondylitis or in good health (not recorded which). The CDR3 sequence: CASSPVGANTEAFF. CDR3 in DNA: TGCGCCAGCAGCCCGGTAGGGGCCAACACTGAAGCTTTCTTT.